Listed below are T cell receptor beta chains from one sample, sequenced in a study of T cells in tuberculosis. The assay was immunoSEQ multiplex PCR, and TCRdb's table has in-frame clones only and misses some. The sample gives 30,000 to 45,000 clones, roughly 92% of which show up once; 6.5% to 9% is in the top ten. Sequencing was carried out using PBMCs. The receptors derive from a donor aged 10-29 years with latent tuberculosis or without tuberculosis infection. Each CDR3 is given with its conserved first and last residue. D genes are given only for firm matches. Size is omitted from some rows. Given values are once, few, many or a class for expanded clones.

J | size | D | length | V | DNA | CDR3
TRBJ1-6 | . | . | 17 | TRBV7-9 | TGTGCCAGCAGCTTAGGTAGCGGCAGCTCCTATAATTCACCCCTCCACTTT | CASSLGSGSSYNSPLHF
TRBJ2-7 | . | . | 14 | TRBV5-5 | TGTGCCAGCAGCTTGGTTGGACAGCCCTACGAGCAGTACTTC | CASSLVGQPYEQYF
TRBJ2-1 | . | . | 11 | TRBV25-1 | TGTGCCAGCAGCGCTAACAATGAGCAGTTCTTC | CASSANNEQFF
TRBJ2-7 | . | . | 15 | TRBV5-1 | TGCGCCAGCAGCTCAGAGTCGGGGGTATCCTACGAGCAGTACTTC | CASSSESGVSYEQYF
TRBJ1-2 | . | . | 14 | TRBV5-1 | TGCGCCAGCAGCTTAGGTCAGGGCCTATATGGCTACACCTTC | CASSLGQGLYGYTF
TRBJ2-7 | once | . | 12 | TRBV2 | TGTGCCAGCAGAGACATTACCTACGAGCAGTACTTC | CASRDITYEQYF
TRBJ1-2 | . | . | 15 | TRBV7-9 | TGTGCCAGCCTGGAGGGGTTCGATCCATGGTATGGCTACACCTTC | CASLEGFDPWYGYTF
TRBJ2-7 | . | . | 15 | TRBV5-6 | TGTGCCAGCAGCTTGGGAGGGCGTTTTCCCTACGAGCAGTACTTC | CASSLGGRFPYEQYF
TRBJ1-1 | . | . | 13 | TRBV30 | TGTGCCTGGAGTATCAACAGTGGCACTGAAGCTTTCTTT | CAWSINSGTEAFF
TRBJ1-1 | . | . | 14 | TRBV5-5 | TGTGCCAGCAGCTTACCCGGGTCGTTGACTGAAGCTTTCTTT | CASSLPGSLTEAFF
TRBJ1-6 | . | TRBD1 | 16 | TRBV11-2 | TGTGCCAACAGCTTAGAACAGGGGTGGAATAATTCACCCCTCCACTTT | CANSLEQGWNNSPLHF
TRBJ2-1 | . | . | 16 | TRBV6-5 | TGTGCCAGCAGTTACTCTCAGGGATTCTCCTACAATGAGCAGTTCTTC | CASSYSQGFSYNEQFF
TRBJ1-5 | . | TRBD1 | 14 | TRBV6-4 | TGTGCCAGCAGTGACGGGACAGGGGGCCAGCCCCAGCATTTT | CASSDGTGGQPQHF
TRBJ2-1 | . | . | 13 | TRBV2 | TGTGCTGTACCCGGGACAATAAACAATGAGCAGTTCTTC | CAVPGTINNEQFF
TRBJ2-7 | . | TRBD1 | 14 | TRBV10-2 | TGCGCCAGCAGTGAGACGGACAGGGTCTACGAGCAGTACTTC | CASSETDRVYEQYF
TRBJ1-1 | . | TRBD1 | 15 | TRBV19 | TGTGCCAGTAGTATAGGGACAGGGGGCTACACTGAAGCTTTCTTT | CASSIGTGGYTEAFF
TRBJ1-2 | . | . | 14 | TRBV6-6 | TGTGCCAGCAGTTACTTTCCAGGGGAGTCGGGCTACACCTTC | CASSYFPGESGYTF
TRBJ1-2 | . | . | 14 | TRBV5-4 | TGTGCCAGCAGCTCCAACAGGGAAGGTTATGGCTACACCTTC | CASSSNREGYGYTF